Given below is one T cell receptor (beta chain) in context. Its antigen is unidentified. Two oligonucleotides, mixed equimolar, formed the beta constant-region primer covering TRBC1 and TRBC2. Nested alpha and beta constant-region primers with the SP2 primer drove four PCR rounds on ligated cDNA. From the UMI-ligation and nested PCR reads, TCRdb called clonotypes with MiXCR, one entry per CDR3 protein. The repertoire includes 95,000 to 150,000 distinct CDR3 sequences, over 30% of them detected once, and about 0.85% sits in the top ten. This record belongs to a study of naive and memory T cell subsets. Germline CDR1 SGHNT, CDR2 YYREEE (reference sequence). V lost 1 base to trimming and J lost 2 bases, with 8 bases between them. The CDR3 sequence is 14 residues long. After the first PCR, alpha and beta chain libraries were processed separately. CMV status came from CD4+ T cell IFNgamma after overnight CMV lysate stimulation of fresh PBMCs.

Study-wide results and caveats: RNA-based TCR counts may shift with T cell activation and differentiation. Over 90% of naive TCR sequences appeared only once after error correction, unlike memory subsets.

The specimen was central memory CD4+ T cells from blood. The sequence was collected from a human donor in good health. V gene TRBV5-4 combines with J gene TRBJ2-3; the D gene is possibly TRBD1 (6 bases). This CDR3 is CASSLTGYTDTQYF. The CDR3 DNA reads TGTGCCAGCAGCTTGACAGGGTACACAGATACGCAGTATTTT.